These 22 T cell receptor beta chains share one sample of origin, sequenced in a study of blood T cell repertoires in COVID-19. Produced via immunoSEQ multiplex PCR; TCRdb's table is partial and in-frame only. The sample shows tens of thousands of clones, roughly 89% of them seen only once. Sequences were obtained from peripheral blood. These receptor sequences come from a woman aged 45-59 years with active COVID-19.

The rearrangement joins TRBV30 to TRBJ2-2; 10 bases agree with TRBD2. The J segment lost 6 bases and the V segment lost 3 bases, leaving 1 base of the junction unmatched. CDR1 and CDR2 (germline): GTSNPN, SVGIG (reference sequence). The CDR3 has 13 amino acids. The CDR3 DNA is TGTGCCTGGAGGAGCGGGAGGGCCGGGGAGCTGTTTTTT. It is translated as CAWRSGRAGELFF.

V and J are TRBV4-1 and TRBJ1-4; D uncertain. Trimming took off 2 bases at V and 0 bases at J, with 7 bases between the two ends. CDR3 length: 15 amino acids. Germline-derived CDR1 and CDR2 are MGHRA and YSYEKL. CDR3 amino acids: CASSQTVTTNEKLFF. CDR3 coding DNA: TGCGCCAGCAGCCAAACAGTTACAACTAATGAAAAACTGTTTTTT.

V usage is TRBV18 and J usage is TRBJ2-7; D unresolved. V was pared by 3 bases and J by 2 bases, with 11 bases between. Germline CDR1 and CDR2: KGHSH and LQKENI. The CDR3 contains 14 residues. CDR3 DNA sequence: TGTGCCAGCTCACCGAGCGCGGAGACCTACGAGCAGTACTTC. Translated, it gives CASSPSAETYEQYF.

This chain connects TRBV5-1 to TRBJ2-7; 8 nucleotides match TRBD1. Trimming cost V 4 bases and J 2 bases; bases outside gene matches: 17. Germline lookup yields CDR1 SGHRS and CDR2 YFSETQ. This CDR3 spans 18 amino acids. CDR3 DNA sequence: TGCGCCAGCAGCATCGTCCCGGGACAGGTCCAGAAAACCTACGAGCAGTACTTC. Its protein product is CASSIVPGQVQKTYEQYF.

The V and J genes are TRBV2 and TRBJ1-6; D is unclear. This CDR3 region has 16 residues. Germline V CDR1 and CDR2: SNHLY, FYNNEI. Trimming stripped 1 base from V and 2 bases from J, with 9 bases between. The CDR3 sequence: CASSEERATYNSPLHF. The CDR3 nucleotides are TGTGCCAGCAGTGAAGAGAGGGCAACCTATAATTCACCCCTCCACTTT.

The rearrangement uses TRBV9 and TRBJ2-7; perhaps TRBD1 as D (6 bases). The CDR3 totals 14 residues. CDR1 and CDR2 (germline): SGDLS, YYNGEE. Trimming stripped 3 bases from V and 0 bases from J, with 10 bases between. As DNA, the CDR3 is TGTGCCAGCAGCGGAAAGGACAGCTCCTACGAGCAGTACTTC. Translated: CASSGKDSSYEQYF.

The rearrangement links TRBV7-2 to TRBJ2-5, with D hard to call. Germline V gene sequence: CDR1 SGHTA, CDR2 FQGNSA. V lost 3 bases to trimming and J lost 6 bases, with 8 bases between them. The CDR3 sequence is 12 residues long. The CDR3 region has the DNA TGTGCCAGCAGCTTCGGTCTAAAGACCCAGTACTTC. Amino acid sequence: CASSFGLKTQYF.

The chain couples TRBV3-1 (or the pseudogene TRBV3-2) to TRBJ2-7, with D hard to call. Germline CDR1 and CDR2: LGHDT and YNNKEL (reference sequence). The CDR3 is 13 amino acids. V was clipped by 4 bases and J by 3 bases, with 10 bases between them. DNA of the CDR3: TGTGCCAGCAGCCCCGGTTCGAGCTACGAGCAGTACTTC. Its protein product is CASSPGSSYEQYF.

DNA of the CDR3: TGTGCCAGTAGTTTGGAGGGGGCGTACTCTGGAAACACCATATATTTT. Translated: CASSLEGAYSGNTIYF. This chain connects TRBV19 to TRBJ1-3; 7 bases agree with TRBD1. Germline CDR1 LNHDA, CDR2 SQIVND (reference sequence). Trimming at V came to 5 bases and at J to 0 bases, leaving 7 bases not matched to a gene. The CDR3 has 16 residues. The complete variable domain, with remaining parts taken from reference TRBV19 and TRBJ1-3, reads DGGITQSPKYLFRKEGQNVTLSCEQNLNHDAMYWYRQDPGQGLRLIYYSQIVNDFQKGDIAEGYSVSREKKESFPLTVTSAQKNPTAFYLCASSLEGAYSGNTIYFGEGSWLTVV.

The chain links TRBV28 to TRBJ1-2; 7 bases agree with TRBD1. With 8 bases clipped from V and 4 bases from J, the junction kept 4 bases outside the gene matches. Germline V gene lookup returns CDR1 MDHEN and CDR2 SYDVKM. CDR3 length: 12 residues. CDR3 region: CASSYRGYGYTF. The CDR3 DNA reads TGTGCCAGCTCGTACAGGGGCTATGGCTACACCTTC.

The chain has TRBV18 and TRBJ2-1, with D perhaps matching TRBD2 (5 bases). CDR1 is KGHSH, CDR2 LQKENI, per germline. Trimming took off 4 bases at V and 5 bases at J, with 9 bases between the two ends. This CDR3 contains 13 residues. CDR3 sequence: CASSRGRDNEQFF. CDR3 nucleotides: TGTGCCAGCTCACGTGGGCGGGACAATGAGCAGTTCTTC. Drawing the rest from reference TRBV18 and TRBJ2-1, the complete variable domain is NAGVMQNPRHLVRRRGQEARLRCSPMKGHSHVYWYRQLPEEGLKFMVYLQKENIIDESGMPKERFSAEFPKEGPSILRIQQVVRGDSAAYFCASSRGRDNEQFFGPGTRLTVL.

This clone came up once. The rearrangement links TRBV28 to TRBJ1-3; 7 bases agree with TRBD1. The CDR3 length is 15 residues. Germline V gene data show CDR1 as MDHEN and CDR2 as SYDVKM. With 6 bases clipped from V and 4 bases from J, the junction kept 9 bases outside the gene matches. CDR3 in amino acids: CASSTQGRRGNTIYF. The CDR3 region has the DNA TGTGCCAGCAGCACACAGGGGAGAAGAGGAAACACCATATATTTT.

J is TRBJ2-4 and V is TRBV28, with D tentatively TRBD1 (5 bases). The CDR3 totals 19 residues. The V gene's germline CDR1 is MDHEN and CDR2 SYDVKM. Trimming pared 5 bases from V and 0 bases from J, leaving 23 bases between. CDR3 DNA sequence: TGTGCCAGCAGTCTTCCGAGACCCGACAGCCTTCTAGCCAAAAACATTCAGTACTTC. Its protein is CASSLPRPDSLLAKNIQYF.

This chain uses TRBV4-2 with TRBJ2-1; 8 nucleotides align to TRBD2. This CDR3 comprises 17 residues. Germline CDR1 reads LGHNA; CDR2 reads YNFKEQ. With 3 bases clipped from V and 3 bases from J, the junction kept 10 bases outside the gene matches. The CDR3 loop reads CASSQSTSAGSYNEQFF. CDR3 nucleotides: TGTGCCAGCAGCCAGTCGACTAGCGCCGGAAGCTACAATGAGCAGTTCTTC.

The chain joins TRBV18 to TRBJ1-1, with D unclear. The germline V and J ends were trimmed by 3 bases and 2 bases, with 13 bases remaining between them. The CDR3 covers 15 residues. Germline CDR1 and CDR2: KGHSH and LQKENI. The DNA for the CDR3 is TGTGCCAGCTCACCGTTGAGCGGCACAAACACTGAAGCTTTCTTT. Encoded protein: CASSPLSGTNTEAFF.

V usage is TRBV30 and J usage is TRBJ1-5; TRBD1 might be the D (6 bases). V gave up 0 bases and J gave up 2 bases, with 17 bases separating them. CDR1 GTSNPN and CDR2 SVGIG come from the germline V gene (reference sequence). The CDR3 length is 17 residues. In DNA form, the CDR3 reads TGTGCCTGGAGTGTACAGTTGGGGGCTCTGGGCAATCAGCCCCAGCATTTT. Protein product: CAWSVQLGALGNQPQHF.

The chain uses TRBV30 and TRBJ2-5; weak D call: TRBD1 (6 bases). With 1 base removed from V and 4 bases from J, the gap between germline ends came to 13 bases. Per germline, CDR1 GTSNPN and CDR2 SVGIG (reference sequence). The CDR3 runs to 14 residues. CDR3 sequence reads: CAWSELGQLETQYF. CDR3 bases: TGTGCCTGGAGTGAGCTGGGACAACTAGAGACCCAGTACTTC.

The genes are TRBV29-1 and TRBJ1-2; D is uncertain. CDR3 length: 13 residues. The V gene's germline CDR1 is SQVTM and CDR2 ANQGSEA. V gave up 2 bases and J gave up 3 bases, with 10 bases separating them. The CDR3 sequence: CSVEYTGYYGYTF. DNA of the CDR3: TGCAGCGTTGAATATACGGGGTACTATGGCTACACCTTC.

This clone was counted between two and nine times. V gene TRBV6-4 combines with J gene TRBJ1-4; a weak D match, TRBD1 (5 bases). The CDR3 has 15 amino acids. The germline CDR1 and CDR2 sequences are MRHNA and SNTAGT. V was trimmed by 0 bases and J by 7 bases, leaving 12 bases between them. CDR3 in DNA: TGTGCCAGCAGTGACTCGGGGGGAGTTGGTGAAAAACTGTTTTTT. This encodes CASSDSGGVGEKLFF.

This clone was seen only once. The V and J genes are TRBV7-8 and TRBJ1-1, with unresolved D. Trimming took 5 bases from V and 0 from J, leaving 7 bases between them. The CDR3 extends over 13 amino acids. Looked up from germline, CDR1 is SGHVS and CDR2 is FQNEAQ. The CDR3 reads CASSPRMNTEAFF. CDR3 DNA: TGTGCCAGCAGCCCCAGGATGAACACTGAAGCTTTCTTT.

The chain couples TRBV10-3 to TRBJ2-2, with 8 bases matching TRBD2. Germline CDR1 ENHRY, CDR2 SYGVKD. The CDR3 length is 13 residues. This CDR3 is CATLAGNTGELFF. The CDR3 bases are TGTGCTACCCTAGCGGGGAACACCGGGGAGCTGTTTTTT.

The chain combines TRBV3-1 (or the pseudogene TRBV3-2) with TRBJ2-7; tentative D call: TRBD2 (6 bases). Trimming stripped 2 bases from V and 3 bases from J, with 8 bases between. The CDR3 runs to 13 residues. CDR1 and CDR2 (germline): LGHDT, YNNKEL (reference sequence). The CDR3 sequence: CASSQFSGYEQYF. The CDR3 DNA is TGTGCCAGCAGCCAATTTAGCGGCTACGAGCAGTACTTC.